This T cell receptor beta chain was recovered during a study of blood T cell repertoires in COVID-19. The protocol was immunoSEQ multiplex PCR, while the TCRdb copy is restricted to in-frame clones and leaves out a portion. The repertoire holds some 300,000 clones, with around 84% as singletons. This CDR3 is built from 18 residues. CDR1 and CDR2 from the germline V gene are SGHRS and YFSETQ. V lost 0 bases, J lost 1 base, and 12 bases stayed unmatched. Sequencing input: peripheral blood. The clonotype originates from a man aged 65-85 years with acute or convalescent COVID-19. This sequence joins TRBV5-1 and TRBJ1-1; 7 bases match TRBD1. This CDR3 is CASSLAAGQIYSNTEAFF. In DNA, the CDR3 is TGCGCCAGCAGCTTGGCGGCGGGACAGATTTATTCGAACACTGAAGCTTTCTTT.